The entry that follows covers one T cell receptor beta chain sequence. What it recognizes is unknown. Reverse transcription of all isolated RNA meant that expressed TCRB transcripts were sequenced. The protocol was immunoSEQ multiplex PCR, while the TCRdb copy is restricted to in-frame clones and leaves out a portion. Seen here are about 700,000 clones, 13% observed once, and the top ten hold less than 0.025%. The data originate from a study of beta chain features in type 1 diabetes. Regarding the study as a whole: TCRB CDR3s from Type 1 diabetes patients were moderately but significantly shorter in all four CD4+ subsets. A possible short-template PCR bias applies equally to patients and controls.

The clonotype originates from a man between 18 and 35 years old with type 1 diabetes. Sequencing was carried out using naive CD4+ T cells from blood.

CDR3 residues: CASSLADTYEQYF. The DNA of the CDR3 is TGTGCCAGCAGCTTAGCGGACACCTACGAGCAGTACTTC. The V call is TRBV7-2, the J call TRBJ2-7; possible D gene TRBD1, 5 bases. The germline V and J ends were trimmed by 0 bases and 2 bases, with 5 bases remaining between them. The CDR3 spans 13 residues. CDR1 and CDR2 from the germline V gene are SGHTA and FQGNSA.